Below are 17 T cell receptor beta chains sequenced from a single sample in a study of blood T cell repertoires in COVID-19. Assay: immunoSEQ multiplex PCR; the TCRdb copy retains only in-frame clones and omits some. The sample contains about 180,000 clones, approximately 85% of which appear only once. Material: PBMCs or T cells enriched from blood (not recorded which). All receptors come from a man aged 35 to 55 who had recovered from COVID-19.

This clone occurred once. This chain links TRBV11-3 with TRBJ1-3; TRBD1 is a possible D gene (6 bases). Looked up from germline, CDR1 is SGHNT and CDR2 is YENEEA. Trimming shortened V by 3 bases and J by 1 base, and 25 bases separated the two germline ends. The CDR3 extends over 20 amino acids. CDR3 region: CASSFGSGGALLLSGNTIYF. The CDR3 nucleotides are TGTGCCAGCAGCTTTGGTTCGGGGGGCGCTTTACTATTATCTGGAAACACCATATATTTT. The full variable domain, its missing parts supplied by reference TRBV11-3 and TRBJ1-3, is EAGVVQSPRYKIIEKKQPVAFWCNPISGHNTLYWYLQNLGQGPELLIRYENEEAVDDSQLPKDRFSAERLKGVDSTLKIQPAELGDSAVYLCASSFGSGGALLLSGNTIYFGEGSWLTVV.

The V gene is TRBV28, the J gene TRBJ2-5; 7 bases agree with TRBD2. The V and J ends lost 6 bases and 0 bases, in that order; junction bases with no gene match: 10. This CDR3 has 16 amino acids. In germline, CDR1 is MDHEN, CDR2 SYDVKM. The CDR3 loop reads CASRGRGLLYQETQYF. The CDR3 coding sequence is TGTGCCAGCAGGGGCCGGGGACTACTCTACCAAGAGACCCAGTACTTC. The full variable domain, completed using reference TRBV28 and TRBJ2-5, is DVKVTQSSRYLVKRTGEKVFLECVQDMDHENMFWYRQDPGLGLRLIYFSYDVKMKEKGDIPEGYSVSREKKERFSLILESASTNQTSMYLCASRGRGLLYQETQYFGPGTRLLVL.

V is TRBV7-9 and J is TRBJ1-1; a possible D gene is TRBD1 (5 bases). This CDR3 has 13 residues. The V end was cut by 10 bases, the J end by 1 base, with 13 bases between. Germline values: CDR1 SEHNR, CDR2 FQNEAQ (reference sequence). The CDR3 spells CATSFRENTEAFF. The CDR3 coding sequence is TGTGCCACCTCGTTCAGGGAGAACACTGAAGCTTTCTTT.

This chain uses TRBV5-1 with TRBJ1-5, with 9 nucleotides matching TRBD1. The J segment lost 2 bases and the V segment lost 3 bases, leaving 6 bases of the junction unmatched. The CDR3 runs to 16 residues. Germline V gives CDR1 SGHRS, CDR2 YFSETQ. The CDR3 loop reads CASSSGDRAGNQPQHF. As DNA, the CDR3 is TGCGCCAGCAGCTCGGGGGACAGGGCCGGCAATCAGCCCCAGCATTTT.

The chain recombines TRBV30 with TRBJ1-1; 7 bases map to TRBD1. Germline V gene sequence: CDR1 GTSNPN, CDR2 SVGIG (reference sequence). V dropped 4 bases and J dropped 2; count of bases not matched to a gene: 4. This CDR3 spans 13 amino acids. The chain's CDR3 is CAWTTGANTEAFF. Written as DNA, the CDR3 is TGTGCCTGGACTACAGGGGCAAACACTGAAGCTTTCTTT.

The V gene is TRBV29-1, the J gene TRBJ1-4; D perhaps matches TRBD1 (6 bases). Trimming cost V 1 base and J 14 bases, with 14 bases left between them. CDR1 is SQVTM and CDR2 is ANQGSEA in the germline V gene. The CDR3 extends over 12 amino acids. CDR3 amino acids: CSVEVRGQYLFF. DNA of the CDR3: TGCAGCGTTGAAGTACGGGGACAATATCTGTTTTTT.

This chain connects TRBV7-9 to TRBJ2-5; D perhaps matches TRBD1 (7 bases). The V gene's germline CDR1 is SEHNR and CDR2 FQNEAQ (reference sequence). This CDR3 region has 16 residues. The V end was cut by 5 bases, the J end by 3 bases, with 19 bases between. For the CDR3, the DNA is TGTGCCAGCAGCCTTCAGGGGGGTACTTTGAAAGAGACCCAGTACTTC. It encodes CASSLQGGTLKETQYF.

The J gene is TRBJ2-3, the V gene TRBV11-2; D may be TRBD2 (5 bases). Germline CDR1 SGHAT, CDR2 FQNNGV. The CDR3 has 16 residues. Trimming removed 3 bases at V and 1 base at J, with 14 bases between. The CDR3 region has the DNA TGTGCCAGCAGCTTGTCCGGGCTAGCCGGCACAGATACGCAGTATTTT. This codes for CASSLSGLAGTDTQYF. Full variable domain (outside the CDR3, taken from reference TRBV11-2 and TRBJ2-3): EAGVAQSPRYKIIEKRQSVAFWCNPISGHATLYWYQQILGQGPKLLIQFQNNGVVDDSQLPKDRFSAERLKGVDSTLKIQPAKLEDSAVYLCASSLSGLAGTDTQYFGPGTRLTVL.

This chain joins TRBV9 and TRBJ2-3, with D possibly TRBD1 on 6 matching bases. The germline V and J ends were trimmed by 4 bases and 0 bases, with 15 bases remaining between them. CDR3 length: 16 amino acids. Germline CDR1 and CDR2: SGDLS and YYNGEE. CDR3: CASSQQGSPSTDTQYF. The CDR3 nucleotides read TGTGCCAGCAGCCAACAGGGCTCCCCTAGCACAGATACGCAGTATTTT.

This chain joins TRBV28 and TRBJ2-7, with 7 bases fitting TRBD1. This CDR3 region has 14 residues. Looked up from germline, CDR1 is MDHEN and CDR2 is SYDVKM. Trimming removed 3 bases from V and 2 bases from J; junction bases left unmatched: 4. This CDR3 is CASSFRTGAYEQYF. The CDR3 region has the DNA TGTGCCAGCAGTTTCCGGACAGGCGCCTACGAGCAGTACTTC. Together with reference TRBV28 and TRBJ2-7, the CDR3 gives the full variable domain: DVKVTQSSRYLVKRTGEKVFLECVQDMDHENMFWYRQDPGLGLRLIYFSYDVKMKEKGDIPEGYSVSREKKERFSLILESASTNQTSMYLCASSFRTGAYEQYFGPGTRLTVT.

The chain carries TRBV10-3 and TRBJ2-2; TRBD2 is a possible D gene (6 bases). Germline V lookup: CDR1 ENHRY, CDR2 SYGVKD. With 5 bases removed from V and 0 bases from J, the gap between germline ends came to 10 bases. The CDR3 covers 15 residues. The CDR3 DNA is TGTGCCATCAGTCGGGGGAATTCGAACACCGGGGAGCTGTTTTTT. Protein: CAISRGNSNTGELFF.

V and J are TRBV3-1 (or the pseudogene TRBV3-2) and TRBJ2-5, with 7 nucleotides matching TRBD2. Per germline, CDR1 LGHDT and CDR2 YNNKEL (reference sequence). The V segment lost 4 bases and the J segment 5 bases; nucleotides outside the gene matches: 4. The CDR3 loop spans 13 amino acids. CDR3 protein: CASSPAGRETQYF. The DNA of the CDR3 is TGTGCCAGCAGCCCAGCGGGAAGGGAGACCCAGTACTTC.

The chain joins TRBV27 to TRBJ2-5; D remains ambiguous. CDR1 and CDR2 (germline): MNHEY, SMNVEV (reference sequence). With 3 bases removed from V and 2 bases from J, the gap between germline ends came to 10 bases. This CDR3 is 14 amino acids long. In nucleotides, the CDR3 is TGTGCCAGCAGTTTTTACGGAGCTCAAGAGACCCAGTACTTC. Amino acid sequence: CASSFYGAQETQYF.

The chain joins TRBV28 to TRBJ2-1, with D tentatively TRBD2 (5 bases). Germline V gene lookup returns CDR1 MDHEN and CDR2 SYDVKM. V was clipped by 10 bases and J by 4 bases, with 17 bases between them. The CDR3 consists of 14 residues. The CDR3 loop is CAIGRPPPYNEQFF. The DNA of the CDR3 is TGTGCCATTGGGAGACCCCCCCCTTACAATGAGCAGTTCTTC. The variable domain in full, with the rest retrieved from reference TRBV28 and TRBJ2-1, is DVKVTQSSRYLVKRTGEKVFLECVQDMDHENMFWYRQDPGLGLRLIYFSYDVKMKEKGDIPEGYSVSREKKERFSLILESASTNQTSMYLCAIGRPPPYNEQFFGPGTRLTVL.

J is TRBJ2-1 and V is TRBV4-1; 7 positions agree with TRBD2. This CDR3 has 15 residues. Trimming removed 5 bases from V and 0 bases from J; junction bases left unmatched: 4. Looked up from germline, CDR1 is MGHRA and CDR2 is YSYEKL. The CDR3 loop is CASSSGEGSYNEQFF. In DNA form, the CDR3 reads TGCGCCAGCAGCTCCGGGGAGGGCTCCTACAATGAGCAGTTCTTC.

Turning to this clone: Within the sample, other DNA sequences also encode this same CDR3. The chain uses TRBV4-1 and TRBJ1-4; 8 nucleotides align to TRBD1. This CDR3 region has 14 residues. Trimming cost V 4 bases and J 8 bases; bases outside gene matches: 6. CDR1 and CDR2 from the germline V gene are MGHRA and YSYEKL. In DNA, the CDR3 is TGCGCCAGCAGCCTTGGACAGGGCGGCGAAAAACTGTTTTTT. Protein sequence: CASSLGQGGEKLFF.

The V call is TRBV28, the J call TRBJ1-5; D is uncertain. This CDR3 spans 16 amino acids. The germline gives CDR1 MDHEN, CDR2 SYDVKM. V lost 6 bases, J lost 7 bases, and 22 bases lay in between. DNA for the CDR3: TGTGCCAGCAGCTCCCTGAATGAGGGTTTGCAGCAGCCCCAGCATTTT. Amino acids: CASSSLNEGLQQPQHF.